This T cell receptor beta chain was documented in a study of beta chain features in type 1 diabetes. CDR3 length equals 14 residues. Germline values: CDR1 KGHSH, CDR2 LQKENI. Trimming cost V 4 bases and J 9 bases; bases outside gene matches: 7. Expressed TCRB transcripts were sequenced because the entire RNA isolate underwent reverse transcription. Libraries were prepared by immunoSEQ multiplex PCR; TCRdb keeps only in-frame clonotypes and omits some of them. The sample holds roughly 610,000 clones, about 16% seen once. V and J are TRBV18 and TRBJ2-1; TRBD1 matches 9 bases. The sample comprised naive CD4+ T cells from blood. This sequence was found in a man in his late teens or twenties in good health. CDR3 residues: CASSQSGTGIEQFF. CDR3 coding DNA: TGTGCCAGCTCACAATCCGGGACAGGGATTGAGCAGTTCTTC.